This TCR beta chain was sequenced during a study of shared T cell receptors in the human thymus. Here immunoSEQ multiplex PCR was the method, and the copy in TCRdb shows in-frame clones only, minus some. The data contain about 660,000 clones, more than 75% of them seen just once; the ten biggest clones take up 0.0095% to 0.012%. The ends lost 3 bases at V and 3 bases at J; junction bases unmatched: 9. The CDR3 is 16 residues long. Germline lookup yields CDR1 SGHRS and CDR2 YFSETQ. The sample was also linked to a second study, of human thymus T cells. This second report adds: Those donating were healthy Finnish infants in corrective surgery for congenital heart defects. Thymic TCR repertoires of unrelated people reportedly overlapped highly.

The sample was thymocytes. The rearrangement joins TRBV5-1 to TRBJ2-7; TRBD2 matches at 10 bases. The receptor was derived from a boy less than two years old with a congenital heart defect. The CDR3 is CASSSILAGVGYEQYF. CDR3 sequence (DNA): TGCGCCAGCAGCTCGATTCTAGCGGGAGTAGGCTACGAGCAGTACTTC.